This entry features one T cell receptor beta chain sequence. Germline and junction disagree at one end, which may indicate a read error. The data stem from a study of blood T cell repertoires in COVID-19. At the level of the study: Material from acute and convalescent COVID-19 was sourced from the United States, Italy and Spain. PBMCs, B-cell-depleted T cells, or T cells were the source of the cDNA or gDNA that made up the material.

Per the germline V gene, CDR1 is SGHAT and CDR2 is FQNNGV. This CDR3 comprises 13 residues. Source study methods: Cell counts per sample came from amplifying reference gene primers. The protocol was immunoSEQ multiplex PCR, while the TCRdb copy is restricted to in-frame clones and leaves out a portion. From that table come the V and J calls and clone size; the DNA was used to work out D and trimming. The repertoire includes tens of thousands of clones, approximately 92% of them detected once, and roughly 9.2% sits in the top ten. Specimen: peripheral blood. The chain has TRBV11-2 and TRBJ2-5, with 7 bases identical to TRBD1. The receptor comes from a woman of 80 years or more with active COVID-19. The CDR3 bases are TGTGCCAGCCGGACAGGATTACAAGAGGCCCAGTACTTC. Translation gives CASRTGLQEAQYF.